The clone carrying this T cell receptor (beta chain) was recorded only once. These data belong to a study of resident and recirculating memory T cells in vitiligo. Profiling relied on immunoSEQ multiplex PCR, and the TCRdb table lists in-frame clones only, not all of them. In the table there are 40,000 to 50,000 clones, nearly 95% of which are singletons. V lost 5 bases, J lost 5 bases, and 3 bases stayed unmatched. This CDR3 contains 15 residues. In germline, CDR1 is SGHVS, CDR2 FQNEAQ. This TCR derives from a male donor with vitiligo. Sequencing input: blood. This chain uses TRBV7-8 with TRBJ2-1; 13 nucleotides match TRBD2. The CDR3 spells CASSHGTSGDNEQFF. The CDR3 nucleotides are TGTGCCAGCAGCCACGGGACTAGCGGGGACAATGAGCAGTTCTTC.